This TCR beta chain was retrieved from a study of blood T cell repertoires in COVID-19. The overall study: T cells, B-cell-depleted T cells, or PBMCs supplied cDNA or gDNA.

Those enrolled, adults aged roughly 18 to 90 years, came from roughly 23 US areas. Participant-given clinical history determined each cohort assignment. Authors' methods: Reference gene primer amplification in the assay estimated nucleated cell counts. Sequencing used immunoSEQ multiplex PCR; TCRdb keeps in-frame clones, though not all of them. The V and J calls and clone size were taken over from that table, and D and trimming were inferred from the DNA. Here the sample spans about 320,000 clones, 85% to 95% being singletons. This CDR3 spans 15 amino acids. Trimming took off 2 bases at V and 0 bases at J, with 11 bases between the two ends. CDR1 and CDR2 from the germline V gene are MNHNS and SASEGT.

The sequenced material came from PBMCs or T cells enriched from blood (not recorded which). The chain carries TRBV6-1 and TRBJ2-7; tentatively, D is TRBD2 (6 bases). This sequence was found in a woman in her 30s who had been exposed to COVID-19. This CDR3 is CASSERSGYSYEQYF. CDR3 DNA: TGTGCCAGCAGTGAAAGGAGCGGGTACTCCTACGAGCAGTACTTC.